Shown below are 9 T cell receptor beta chains from a single sample sequenced in a study of cytotoxic CD8 clonotypes in ibrutinib-treated CLL. Assay: immunoSEQ multiplex PCR; the TCRdb copy retains only in-frame clones and omits some. The top ten hold about 40% of the sample, which has roughly 110,000 clones, about 58% seen once. The sequenced sample was PBMCs, obtained after 24 months of ibrutinib treatment. The receptors originated from a human donor with chronic lymphocytic leukemia.

There are a few counts of this clone. The CDR3 sequence is CASSRRTDMNTEAFF. The CDR3 nucleotides are TGCGCCAGCAGCCGCCGGACAGATATGAACACTGAAGCTTTCTTT. This chain joins TRBV5-1 and TRBJ1-1, with D possibly matching TRBD1 (6 bases). The CDR3 is 15 amino acids. Germline CDR1 is SGHRS and CDR2 is YFSETQ. V lost 4 bases, J lost 0 bases, and 13 bases lay in between.

The J gene is TRBJ1-5, the V gene TRBV30; 12 nucleotides line up with TRBD1. The CDR3 has 15 amino acids. V shed 3 bases and J 3 bases; nucleotides not matched to a gene: 3. CDR1 GTSNPN and CDR2 SVGIG come from the germline V gene (reference sequence). The CDR3 reads CAWRGTGGTNQPQHF. DNA for the CDR3: TGTGCCTGGAGAGGGACAGGGGGCACCAATCAGCCCCAGCATTTT.

This clone appeared a few times. The chain carries TRBV11-3 and TRBJ2-1; 10 bases agree with TRBD1. The trim removed 7 bases at V and 4 bases at J, leaving 4 bases unmatched. Per germline, CDR1 SGHNT and CDR2 YENEEA. The CDR3 loop spans 14 amino acids. CDR3 DNA sequence: TGTGCCAGCACCGGGACAGGGGATTACAATGAGCAGTTCTTC. This encodes CASTGTGDYNEQFF.

This clone occurred a few times. This CDR3 reads CATQQGETQYF. CDR3 DNA: TGTGCCACACAACAGGGGGAGACCCAGTACTTC. The chain combines TRBV19 with TRBJ2-5; TRBD1 matches at 7 bases. The V segment lost 10 bases and the J segment 5 bases; nucleotides outside the gene matches: 4. Germline CDR1 is LNHDA and CDR2 is SQIVND (reference sequence). The CDR3 covers 11 residues.

The CDR3, as DNA: TGTGCCAGCAGTTTATCCTTAAACAATCAGCCCCAGCATTTT. It translates to CASSLSLNNQPQHF. The chain has TRBV28 and TRBJ1-5; D is uncertain. CDR1 is MDHEN, CDR2 SYDVKM, per germline. This CDR3 is 14 amino acids long. V was trimmed by 1 base and J by 3 bases, leaving 7 bases between them.

This chain links TRBV5-6 with TRBJ1-6; no clear D. The CDR3 extends over 14 amino acids. V lost 0 bases and J 8 bases, leaving 9 bases between the germline ends. The germline CDR1 and CDR2 sequences are SGHDT and YYEEEE. The CDR3 DNA reads TGTGCCAGCAGCTTGGCGTTTAGGGATTCACCCCTCCACTTT. The encoded protein is CASSLAFRDSPLHF.

This clone showed up just a few times. This rearrangement joins TRBV7-3 to TRBJ2-5; D might be TRBD1 (6 bases). V dropped 5 bases and J dropped 5 bases, with 12 bases sitting between them. Germline CDR1 SGHTA, CDR2 FQGTGA. The CDR3 totals 13 residues. The CDR3 protein is CASSNPGAETQYF. The CDR3 DNA reads as TGTGCCAGCAGCAATCCAGGGGCGGAGACCCAGTACTTC.

The chain is built from TRBV6-5 and TRBJ2-3, with D possibly matching TRBD2 (6 bases). Germline values: CDR1 MNHEY, CDR2 SVGAGI. V lost 5 bases and J 2 bases, leaving 14 bases between the germline ends. The CDR3 loop spans 15 amino acids. CDR3 in DNA: TGTGCCAGCAGTACCGGGACTCTAGACACAGATACGCAGTATTTT. Translated: CASSTGTLDTDTQYF.

This clone occurred a few times. V is TRBV29-1 and J is TRBJ2-7; the D gene is possibly TRBD1 (6 bases). Per the germline V gene, CDR1 is SQVTM and CDR2 is ANQGSEA. The V gene lost 6 bases and the J gene lost 2 bases, with 11 bases spanning the gap. CDR3 length: 12 residues. For the CDR3, the DNA is TGCAGCGTCTCACAGGGTCCCTACGAGCAGTACTTC. Translation: CSVSQGPYEQYF.